The clone carrying this T cell receptor (beta chain) was observed once. The data derive from a study of blood T cell repertoires in COVID-19. Overall study context: The study drew acute and convalescent COVID-19 samples from the United States, Italy and Spain. In each case, the material was cDNA or gDNA derived from T cells, B-cell-depleted T cells, or PBMCs.

Per the study methods: Estimated nucleated cell counts came from reference gene primer amplification. Data came from immunoSEQ multiplex PCR; TCRdb stores just in-frame clones and leaves some out. V, J and clone size derive from that table, while D and trimming were established from the DNA sequence. Of about 98,000 clones in the sample, around 80% were seen once. The CDR3 is 13 residues long. Germline V gene data show CDR1 as SGHDN and CDR2 as FVKESK. V shed 1 base and J shed 9 bases, with 10 bases lying between them. Sequencing was performed on peripheral blood. The V gene is TRBV14, the J gene TRBJ2-1; no definite D call. The source is a man between 65 and 80 years old with acute or convalescent COVID-19. The CDR3 loop is CASSQGFGVEQFF. The CDR3 coding sequence is TGTGCCAGCAGCCAAGGGTTCGGAGTTGAGCAGTTCTTC.